This TCR beta chain was observed in a study of cytomegalovirus exposure and HLA in healthy donors. Trimming removed 5 bases from V and 0 bases from J; junction bases left unmatched: 9. The CDR3 sequence is 18 residues long. Germline V gene data show CDR1 as SGHTA and CDR2 as FQGNSA. Whole-study findings and limits: Some V segments, TRBV6-2 and TRBV6-3 among them, were indistinguishable and were therefore excluded. Researchers reportedly found TCR beta sequences accurately predicted most subjects' HLA-A and HLA-B alleles.

The PCR contained 60 Vbeta and 13 Jbeta primers. Generated by immunoSEQ multiplex PCR, the TCRdb table keeps only in-frame clones and is missing some. The sample table includes roughly 51,000 clones. About this clone: Antigen specificity is unknown.

The V and J genes are TRBV7-2 and TRBJ2-1, with 11 bases matching TRBD2. The receptor was isolated from a woman between 50 and 59 years old in good health and CMV-seropositive. The sequenced sample consisted of PBMCs. Here the CDR3 DNA reads TGTGCCAGCAGCCGAATTCGACTAGCGGGGCGCTCCTACAATGAGCAGTTCTTC. Amino acids: CASSRIRLAGRSYNEQFF.